The 2 T cell receptor beta chains reported below all come from one sample, sequenced in a study of T cell changes during pregnancy in multiple sclerosis. Using immunoSEQ multiplex PCR, the repertoire was profiled, and TCRdb retains in-frame clones only, with some absent. The sample lists some 25,000 clones, around 87% occurring once. This sample comprised CD4+ T cells from peripheral blood mononuclear cells, obtained in the second trimester of pregnancy. The receptor source for this set is a female donor in good health, enrolled as a control in a pregnancy study.

J is TRBJ1-1 and V is TRBV21-1. TRBV21-1 is given as a pseudogene. The CDR3 runs to 18 residues. The CDR3 DNA follows: TGTGCCAGCAGCAATTGCCCCGGGGTCGCTGACATGAACACTGAAGCTTTCTTT. Protein sequence: CASSNCPGVADMNTEAFF.

This chain uses TRBV9 with TRBJ2-7, with 9 bases identical to TRBD1. The V gene's germline CDR1 is SGDLS and CDR2 YYNGEE. V lost 3 bases, J lost 7 bases, and 14 bases stayed unmatched. This CDR3 spans 16 amino acids. DNA for the CDR3: TGTGCCAGCAGCGCCCGGGACAGGGCCCTCCATGGGGAGCAGTACTTC. This sequence encodes CASSARDRALHGEQYF.